The source of this T cell receptor (beta chain) is a study of shared clonotypes between healthy human individuals (dated by TCRdb to the early 2020s). With regard to the full study: The cohort included three men and a couple of women between 18 and 49 years of age. For each donor, CD4 naive and CD4 memory were each given three plates, CD8 naive was given two plates, and CD8 memory was given one plate. Each donor's leukapheresis produced roughly between about 0.8 and 8.9 billion PBMCs. Blood TCR repertoires of roughly five healthy adults were deeply sequenced to estimate repertoire size and the extent of clonotype sharing between individuals. Different laboratories and diverse techniques were used to prepare libraries and sequence TCR repertoires, to increase sequencing depth and limit assay-specific biases.

Concerning this clone itself: The antigen it binds to is not known. Per-base quality was not reported, and no clone a single base away is much larger than it.

Using the deep immunoSEQ assay, TCR CDR3 regions were amplified from genomic DNA by multiplex PCR. For each cell subset, the extracted genomic DNA was distributed evenly across all wells of several immunoSEQ 96-well plates, and each plate served as one replicate. For sorted subsets, about 200 ng genomic DNA, equal to some 30,000 T cell genomes, was loaded into each replicate PCR. Purified libraries were measured with a Qubit 3.0 fluorometer, size-checked on a Bioanalyzer 2100, and measured again with the KAPA Library Quantification kit. Every immunoSEQ 96-well plate was sequenced on a separate single-read 150-cycle Illumina NextSeq 550 flow cell. The authors' pipeline ran thus. Because the immunoSEQ output held only junctional sequences and lacked quality scores, the filtering could not match the filtering applied to full-length reads. Sequences were annotated with PyIR, a Python wrapper for IgBLAST v1.9, using IMGT germline references to assign V/J genes and CDR3. Any read was removed if the V/J assignment was weak (E-value above 1e-6), the CDR3 was missing, or the read contained stop codons, out-of-frame junctions, or ambiguous translated residues. V3J clonotypes were defined as sequences sharing an identical inferred V gene, J gene, and CDR3 amino acid sequence. Percentage overlap between repertoires was calculated by dividing the number of shared unique clonotypes by the size of the smaller repertoire. Richness of each repertoire was evaluated using RTK rarefaction, the Chao1 estimator, and Recon v2.1 estimates of unobserved clonotypes. Generation probabilities were computed with OLGA for all TCRbeta clonotypes obtained by the gDNA method from several donors. As stored in TCRdb, this immuneACCESS dataset retains in-frame rearrangements with V and J assigned. A fraction of the clones does not appear; measured against another copy, unresolved V genes explain less than half of the discrepancy, and the remainder lacks a known reason. V, J and clone size are those of that table, while D and trimming were read from the DNA. The sample table contains about 1.9 million clones; only one count was recorded for 93% of them. The top ten hold approximately 1.7% of the sample.

CD8 naive samples consisted of CD45RO-negative cells that were positively selected for CCR7, yielding a CD45RA+CCR7+ population without TemRA cells. The donors were healthy, HIV-negative adults who had no recently reported acute infections or vaccinations. Every donor was a Caucasian adult residing in Nashville, Tennessee, USA. After blood collection by leukapheresis, PBMCs were isolated using Ficoll-Histopaque density gradient centrifugation and then cryopreserved in the vapor phase of liquid nitrogen. Purity and quantity of every magnetically sorted T cell population were checked by analytical flow cytometry. Each sorted fraction had its genomic DNA isolated and then quantified by UV absorbance on a Nanodrop 2000c. The junction shows trimming of 5 bases on V and 4 bases on J, and the gene matches do not reach 16 bases of it. Based on the germline V gene (reference sequence), the CDR1 and CDR2 sequences are SEHNR and FQNEAQ. Including cysteine and phenylalanine, the CDR3 has 17 amino acids. The retained sequence is limited to the CDR3, 51 bases, with the frame set at the first base.

What the authors observed across the whole study: Because the study included only a small number of donors, the genetic and exposure-history diversity represented was limited. Compared with non-shared clonotypes, clonotypes shared by all four sorted-subset donors had higher generation probabilities. Only blood was sampled, and tissue TCR repertoires likely differ from those in blood. Sharing across four donors was observed for about 4.8% of naive CD4, around 3.5% of naive CD8, over 2% of memory CD4, and roughly 0.43% of memory CD8 clonotypes. Based on pairwise subsampling, the degree of clonotype sharing among donors was expected to be affected by sequencing depth. Larger estimated clonotype richness was generally found for naive subsets than for memory subsets. Even with the large sequencing depth, rarefaction of the sorted-subset datasets indicated that sequencing was incomplete.

The sample was naive CD8+ T cells from PBMCs. In the paper's terms, the cell subset or site label means: CD45RA+CCR7+. The chain is encoded by TRBV7-9 joined to TRBJ2-5, and 7 junction bases match TRBD2. The origin of this receptor is a man aged 18 to 29 in good health. Some clones in this sample may be carry-over from other donors' samples. CDR3 protein: CASSPPGGRAVGETQYF. The nucleotide sequence reads as follows: TGTGCCAGCAGCCCCCCTGGTGGGAGGGCCGTTGGAGAGACCCAGTACTTC.